This T cell receptor (beta chain) was sequenced in a study of human T cells and chemical hapten exposure (dated by TCRdb to the early 2020s). For context, the study as a whole: For sensitization, 2% DPC in acetone was applied to a roughly 2 cm by roughly 2 cm area of upper inner arm skin. Throughout the study period of around 24 weeks, patients also received therapeutic DPC doses to the scalp every week. Patch tests used Finn chambers with 0.01% DPC on the upper back, scored after 6 days by International Contact Dermatitis Research Group standards. Alopecia areata with under or over 50% scalp involvement, alopecia totalis and alopecia universalis were represented in the patient cohort, which was mostly female. Libraries were pooled for sequencing, and variation in per-sample TCR yields was attributed mainly to small differences in library volumes within the pool. This study followed changes in the peripheral blood TCR repertoire in vivo during primary and secondary sensitization of alopecia patients to the hapten diphenylcyclopropenone (DPC). Patient blood was sampled pre-sensitization (week 0) and at 2, 6 and about 24 weeks after DPC sensitization. For TCR sequencing, blood came from some 31 alopecia patients at anywhere from one to four time points (pre-sensitization, 2, 6 and 24 weeks). From each blood RNA sample, both TCR alpha and TCR beta chains were sequenced.

What the work shows at the level of the full study, not this receptor alone: Patch test score correlated positively with the number of PT1 expanded TCRs, reaching significance at thresholds 8, 16 and 32 but not at 4. Compared with pre-sensitization or healthy control sets, expanded TCRs formed significantly more large CDR3 similarity clusters, which is consistent with antigen-driven responses. Repeated subsampling changed both the strength of the expansion versus patch-test correlation and the threshold at which that correlation became significant. Because every patient had alopecia, a presumed autoimmune disease, the patients' immune response might differ from that of healthy individuals. DPC sensitization did not change how many TCRs were above 1 in 1000 frequency, and no evidence was found of alterations in global repertoire structure.

Turning to this clonotype: The target of this receptor is not known. No much larger clone exists at a distance of one base, and base qualities are not known.

Preparation of the library involved RACE. Sequencing took place on a NextSeq 500. Library preparation attached unique molecular identifiers to individual cDNA molecules for quantitative, reproducible TCR counting. In the paper's pipeline: The median number of TCRs per sample was some 100,000, ranging from 23,224 to 690,600. V, J and CDR3 annotation of the TCR reads was carried out using the Decombinator software suite. To make PS versus PT1 abundance plots, every sample was subsampled to the same number of TCRs (28,000). TCRs were defined as expanded if absent before sensitization and observed at least eight times at the 2-week time point. The public reads were reanalyzed by TCRdb: fastp trimming at Q25, MiXCR alignment, in-frame beta chains only. Every CDR3 protein is listed once, alongside the most common genes and DNA of its rows. Clone size and V and J calls follow TCRdb, not the original study. This sample lists about 34,000 distinct CDR3 sequences; 10% were detected once. The ten top clones hold less than 35% of the sample.

The time point tag for this specimen amounts to: pre-sensitization, week 0. Sample treatment or condition, as interpreted from the label and publication: therapeutic diphenylcyclopropenone sensitization with weekly scalp DPC. Total RNA was extracted from unfractionated whole blood collected in Tempus Blood RNA tubes. At each patch-test visit, blood was drawn before the patch test was applied. Patients were considered eligible if aged 18 to 70, diagnosed with alopecia and deemed suitable for DPC therapy, and patients were excluded if pregnant. The origin of this receptor is a man in his forties or fifties with alopecia areata. Some clones in this sample may be carry-over from other donors' samples. The material was whole blood, obtained in connection with sensitization to the hapten diphenylcyclopropenone (DPC).

The encoded CDR3 is CASSSWREPFTDTQYF. The bases read TGTGCCAGTAGTTCGTGGCGGGAGCCCTTCACAGATACGCAGTATTTT. The chain is encoded by TRBV19 joined to TRBJ2-3; 7 bases in the middle match TRBD2. Counted from cysteine to phenylalanine, this CDR3 has 16 amino acids. The CDR3 DNA has 48 bases and is translated from base 1. Relative to germline, V is missing 5 bases and J is missing 2 bases, with 10 bases of the junction outside any gene match. The germline V gene (reference sequence) provides CDR1 LNHDA and CDR2 SQIVND.